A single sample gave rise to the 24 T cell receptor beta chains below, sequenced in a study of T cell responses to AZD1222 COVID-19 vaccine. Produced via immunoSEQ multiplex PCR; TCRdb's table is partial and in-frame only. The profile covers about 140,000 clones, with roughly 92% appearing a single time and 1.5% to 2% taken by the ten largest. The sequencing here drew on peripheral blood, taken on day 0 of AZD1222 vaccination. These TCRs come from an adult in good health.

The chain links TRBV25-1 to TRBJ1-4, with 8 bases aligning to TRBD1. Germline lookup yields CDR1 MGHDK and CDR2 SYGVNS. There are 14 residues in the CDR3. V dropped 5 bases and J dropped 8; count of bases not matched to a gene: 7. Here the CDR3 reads CASSTGQGEEKLFF. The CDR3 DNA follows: TGTGCCAGCAGTACCGGACAGGGTGAGGAAAAACTGTTTTTT.

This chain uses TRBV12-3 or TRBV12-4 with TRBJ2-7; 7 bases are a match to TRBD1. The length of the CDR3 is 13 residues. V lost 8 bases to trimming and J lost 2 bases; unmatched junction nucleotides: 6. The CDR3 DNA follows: TGTGCCAGCGGGCGACAGGGCGCCTACGAGCAGTACTTC. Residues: CASGRQGAYEQYF.

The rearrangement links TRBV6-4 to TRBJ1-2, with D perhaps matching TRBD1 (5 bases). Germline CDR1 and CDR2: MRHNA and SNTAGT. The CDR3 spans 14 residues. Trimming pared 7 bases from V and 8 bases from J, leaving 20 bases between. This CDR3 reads CASTPSEGYGGYTF. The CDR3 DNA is TGTGCCAGCACCCCCTCGGAGGGGTACGGCGGCTACACCTTC.

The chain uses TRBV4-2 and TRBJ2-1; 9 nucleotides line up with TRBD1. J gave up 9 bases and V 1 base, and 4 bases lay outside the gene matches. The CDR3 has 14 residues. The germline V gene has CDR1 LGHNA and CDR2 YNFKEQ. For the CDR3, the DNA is TGTGCCAGCAGCCAAGGACAGGGGGGAAGTGAGCAGTTCTTC. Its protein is CASSQGQGGSEQFF.

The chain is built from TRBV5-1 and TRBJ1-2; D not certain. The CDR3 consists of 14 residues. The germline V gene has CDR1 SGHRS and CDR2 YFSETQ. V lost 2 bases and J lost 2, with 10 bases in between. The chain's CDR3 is CASSFDGQNYGYTF. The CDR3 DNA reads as TGCGCCAGCAGCTTCGACGGTCAAAACTATGGCTACACCTTC.

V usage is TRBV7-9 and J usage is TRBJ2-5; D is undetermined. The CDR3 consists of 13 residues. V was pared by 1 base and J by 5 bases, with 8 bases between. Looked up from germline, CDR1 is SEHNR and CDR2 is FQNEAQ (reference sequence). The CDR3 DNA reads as TGTGCCAGCAGCTTAGAAGGGCCGGAGACCCAGTACTTC. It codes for CASSLEGPETQYF.

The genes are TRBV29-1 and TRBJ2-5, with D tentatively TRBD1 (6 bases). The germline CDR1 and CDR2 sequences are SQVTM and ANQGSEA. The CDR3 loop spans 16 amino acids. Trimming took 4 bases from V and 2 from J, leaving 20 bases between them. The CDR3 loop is CSVGGLHLDPQETQYF. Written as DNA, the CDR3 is TGCAGCGTTGGGGGGCTACATCTGGACCCTCAAGAGACCCAGTACTTC.

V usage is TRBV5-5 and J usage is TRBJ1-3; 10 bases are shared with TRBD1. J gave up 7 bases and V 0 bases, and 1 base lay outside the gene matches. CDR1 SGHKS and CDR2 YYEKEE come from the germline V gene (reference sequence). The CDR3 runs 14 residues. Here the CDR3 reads CASSLGTGGNTIYF. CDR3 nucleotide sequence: TGTGCCAGCAGCTTGGGGACAGGGGGGAACACCATATATTTT.

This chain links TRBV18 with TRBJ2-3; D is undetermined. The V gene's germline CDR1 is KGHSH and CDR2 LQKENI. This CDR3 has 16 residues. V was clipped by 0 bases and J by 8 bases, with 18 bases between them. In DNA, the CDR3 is TGTGCCAGCTCACCACCCGGTCTGGTTTTAAGTGGTACGCAGTATTTT. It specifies CASSPPGLVLSGTQYF.

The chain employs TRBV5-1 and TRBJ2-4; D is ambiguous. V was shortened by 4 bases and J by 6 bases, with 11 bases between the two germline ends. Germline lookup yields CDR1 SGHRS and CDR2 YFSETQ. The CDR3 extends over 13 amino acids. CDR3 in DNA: TGCGCCAGCAGCAGGGTGCCGGGAAACATTCAGTACTTC. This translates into CASSRVPGNIQYF.

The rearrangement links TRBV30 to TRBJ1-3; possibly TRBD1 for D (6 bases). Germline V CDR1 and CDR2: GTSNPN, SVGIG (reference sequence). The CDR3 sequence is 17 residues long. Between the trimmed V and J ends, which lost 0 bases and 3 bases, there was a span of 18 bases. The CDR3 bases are TGTGCCTGGAGTGTCCGAATGGGGGGCTGGGGTGGAAACACCATATATTTT. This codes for CAWSVRMGGWGGNTIYF. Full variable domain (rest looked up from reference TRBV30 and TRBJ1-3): SQTIHQWPATLVQPVGSPLSLECTVEGTSNPNLYWYRQAAGRGLQLLFYSVGIGQISSEVPQNLSASRPQDRQFILSSKKLLLSDSGFYLCAWSVRMGGWGGNTIYFGEGSWLTVV.

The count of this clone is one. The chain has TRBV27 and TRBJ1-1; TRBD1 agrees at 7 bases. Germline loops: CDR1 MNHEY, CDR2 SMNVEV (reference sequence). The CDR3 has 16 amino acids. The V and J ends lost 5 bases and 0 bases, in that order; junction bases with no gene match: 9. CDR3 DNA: TGTGCCAGCAGTACGATACAGGGGTTGCTGAACACTGAAGCTTTCTTT. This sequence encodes CASSTIQGLLNTEAFF.

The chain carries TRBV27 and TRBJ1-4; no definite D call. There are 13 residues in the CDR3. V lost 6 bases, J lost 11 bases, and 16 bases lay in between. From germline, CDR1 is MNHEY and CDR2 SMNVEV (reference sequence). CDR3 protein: CASSLTSPYKLFF. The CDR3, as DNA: TGTGCCAGCAGCTTGACATCACCCTATAAACTGTTTTTT. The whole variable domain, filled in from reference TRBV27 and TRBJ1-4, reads EAQVTQNPRYLITVTGKKLTVTCSQNMNHEYMSWYRQDPGLGLRQIYYSMNVEVTDKGDVPEGYKVSRKEKRNFPLILESPSPNQTSLYFCASSLTSPYKLFFGSGTQLSVL.

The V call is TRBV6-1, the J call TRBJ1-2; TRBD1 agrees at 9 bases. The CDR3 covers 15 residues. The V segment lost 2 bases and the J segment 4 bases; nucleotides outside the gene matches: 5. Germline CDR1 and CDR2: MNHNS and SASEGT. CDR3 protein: CASSERDRVFYGYTF. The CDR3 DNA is TGTGCCAGCAGTGAAAGGGACAGGGTTTTCTATGGCTACACCTTC.

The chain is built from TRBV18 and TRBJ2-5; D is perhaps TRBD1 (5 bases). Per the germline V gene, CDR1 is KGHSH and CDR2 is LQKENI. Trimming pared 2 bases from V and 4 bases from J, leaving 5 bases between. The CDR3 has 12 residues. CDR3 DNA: TGTGCCAGCTCACCAGGGGCAGAGACCCAGTACTTC. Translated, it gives CASSPGAETQYF.

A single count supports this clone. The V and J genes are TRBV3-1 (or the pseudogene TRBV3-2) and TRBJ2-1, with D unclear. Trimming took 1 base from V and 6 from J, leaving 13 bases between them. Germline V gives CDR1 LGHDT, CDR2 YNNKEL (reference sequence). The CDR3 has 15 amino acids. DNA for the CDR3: TGTGCCAGCAGCCAAGTGCAGGCGAGATTCAATGAGCAGTTCTTC. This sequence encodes CASSQVQARFNEQFF.

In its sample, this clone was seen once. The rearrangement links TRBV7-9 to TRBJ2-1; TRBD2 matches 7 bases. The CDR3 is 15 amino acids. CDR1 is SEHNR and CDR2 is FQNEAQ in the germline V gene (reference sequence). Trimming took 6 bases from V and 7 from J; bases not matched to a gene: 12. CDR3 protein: CASSFKAGERNEQFF. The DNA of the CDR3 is TGTGCCAGCAGTTTTAAGGCGGGAGAGAGGAATGAGCAGTTCTTC.

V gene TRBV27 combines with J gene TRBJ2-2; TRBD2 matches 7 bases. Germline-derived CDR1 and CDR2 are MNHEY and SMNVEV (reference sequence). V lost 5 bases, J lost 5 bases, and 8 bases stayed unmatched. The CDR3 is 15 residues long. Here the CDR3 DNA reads TGTGCCAGCAGTGGAGCAGGGACTACGACCGGGGAGCTGTTTTTT. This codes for CASSGAGTTTGELFF.

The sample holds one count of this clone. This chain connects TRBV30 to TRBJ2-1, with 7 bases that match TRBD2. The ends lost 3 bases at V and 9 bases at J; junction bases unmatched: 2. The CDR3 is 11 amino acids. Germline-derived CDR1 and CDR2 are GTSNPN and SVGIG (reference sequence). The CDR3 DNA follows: TGTGCCTGGAGGGGGGGGAGTGAGCAGTTCTTC. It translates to CAWRGGSEQFF.

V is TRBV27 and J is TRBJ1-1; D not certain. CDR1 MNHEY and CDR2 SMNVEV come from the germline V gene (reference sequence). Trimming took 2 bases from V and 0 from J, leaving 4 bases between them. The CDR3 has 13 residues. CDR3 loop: CASSLGMNTEAFF. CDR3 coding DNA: TGTGCCAGCAGTTTAGGTATGAACACTGAAGCTTTCTTT.

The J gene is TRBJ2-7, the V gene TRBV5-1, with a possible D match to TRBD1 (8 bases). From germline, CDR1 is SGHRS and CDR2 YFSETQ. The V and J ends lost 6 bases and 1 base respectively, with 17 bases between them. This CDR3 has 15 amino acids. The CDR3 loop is CASKGLQGGSYEQYF. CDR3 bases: TGCGCCAGCAAGGGACTACAGGGGGGATCCTACGAGCAGTACTTC. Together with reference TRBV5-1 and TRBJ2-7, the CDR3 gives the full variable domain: KAGVTQTPRYLIKTRGQQVTLSCSPISGHRSVSWYQQTPGQGLQFLFEYFSETQRNKGNFPGRFSGRQFSNSRSEMNVSTLELGDSALYLCASKGLQGGSYEQYFGPGTRLTVT.

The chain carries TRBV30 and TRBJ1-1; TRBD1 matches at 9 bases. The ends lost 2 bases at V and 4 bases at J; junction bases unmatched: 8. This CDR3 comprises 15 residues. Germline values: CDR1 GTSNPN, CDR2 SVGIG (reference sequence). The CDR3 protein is CAWSLGQGRFTEAFF. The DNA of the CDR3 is TGTGCCTGGAGTCTAGGACAGGGGAGGTTCACTGAAGCTTTCTTT. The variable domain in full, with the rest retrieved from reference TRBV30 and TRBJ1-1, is SQTIHQWPATLVQPVGSPLSLECTVEGTSNPNLYWYRQAAGRGLQLLFYSVGIGQISSEVPQNLSASRPQDRQFILSSKKLLLSDSGFYLCAWSLGQGRFTEAFFGQGTRLTVV.

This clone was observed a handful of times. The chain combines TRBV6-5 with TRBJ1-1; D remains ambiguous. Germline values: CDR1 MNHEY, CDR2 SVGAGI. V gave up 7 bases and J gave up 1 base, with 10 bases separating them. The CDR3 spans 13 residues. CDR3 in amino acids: CASTLTENTEAFF. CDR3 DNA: TGTGCCAGCACCCTCACAGAGAACACTGAAGCTTTCTTT.

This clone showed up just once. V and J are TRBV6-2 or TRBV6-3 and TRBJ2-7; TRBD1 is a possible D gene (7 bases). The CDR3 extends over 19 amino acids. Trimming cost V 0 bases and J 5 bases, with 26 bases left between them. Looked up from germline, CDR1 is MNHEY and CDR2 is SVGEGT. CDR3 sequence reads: CASSYSRDSRGRVVHEQYF. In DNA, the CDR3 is TGTGCCAGCAGTTACTCGCGGGACAGCAGGGGAAGGGTTGTCCACGAGCAGTACTTC.